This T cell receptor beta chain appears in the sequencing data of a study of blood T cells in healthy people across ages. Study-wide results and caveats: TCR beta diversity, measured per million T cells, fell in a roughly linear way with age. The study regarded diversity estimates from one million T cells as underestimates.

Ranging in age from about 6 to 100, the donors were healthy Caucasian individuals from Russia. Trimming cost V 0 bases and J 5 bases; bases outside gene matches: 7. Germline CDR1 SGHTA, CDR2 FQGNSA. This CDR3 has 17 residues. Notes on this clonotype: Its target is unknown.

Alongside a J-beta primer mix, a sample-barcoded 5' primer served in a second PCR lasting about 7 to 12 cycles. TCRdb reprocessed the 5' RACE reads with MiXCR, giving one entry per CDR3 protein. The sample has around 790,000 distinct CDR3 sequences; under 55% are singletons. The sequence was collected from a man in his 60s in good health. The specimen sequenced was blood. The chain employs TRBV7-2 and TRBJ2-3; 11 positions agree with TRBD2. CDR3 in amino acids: CASSLASASGGQDTQYF. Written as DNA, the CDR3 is TGTGCCAGCAGCTTAGCGAGCGCTAGCGGGGGGCAAGATACGCAGTATTTT.